A selection of T cell receptor beta chains follows, all from one sample in a study of blood T cells in healthy people across ages. TCRdb reprocessed the 5' RACE reads via MiXCR and lists one record per CDR3 protein. The sample holds about 830,000 distinct CDR3 sequences, 58% seen once. Material for sequencing was blood. These receptors all come from a man aged 30-40 years in good health. Each CDR3 is given with its conserved first and last residue. The order of the fields is CDR3 DNA, CDR3 protein, D gene, clone size, V gene, J gene. D genes are given only for firm matches. Clone size, where shown, is once, few, many, or a class for clones that have expanded.

cdr3_nt: TGCGCCAGCAGCTTCTCTCGGTCAGCGGGAGGGGATGAGCAGTTCTTC; cdr3_aa: CASSFSRSAGGDEQFF; d_call: TRBD2; clone_size: few; v_call: TRBV5-1; j_call: TRBJ2-1
cdr3_nt: TGCAGTGCTAGAGCGACGATCCCCCACGAGCAGTACTTC; cdr3_aa: CSARATIPHEQYF; d_call: NA; clone_size: NA; v_call: TRBV20-1; j_call: TRBJ2-7
cdr3_nt: TGCGCCAGCAGCCAAGCGGACAGAAACTATGGCTACACCTTC; cdr3_aa: CASSQADRNYGYTF; d_call: NA; clone_size: once; v_call: TRBV4-1; j_call: TRBJ1-2
cdr3_nt: TGTGCCAGTAGCCCGGGGCCATGGCGTGAAAAACTGTTTTTT; cdr3_aa: CASSPGPWREKLFF; d_call: NA; clone_size: NA; v_call: TRBV7-2; j_call: TRBJ1-4
cdr3_nt: TGCAGCGTTGAATTCATGCTAACCTCGGGGTCTAGCACAGATACGCAGTATTTT; cdr3_aa: CSVEFMLTSGSSTDTQYF; d_call: NA; clone_size: NA; v_call: TRBV29-1; j_call: TRBJ2-3
cdr3_nt: TGTGCCAGCAGCCCGACAACTGAAGCTTTCTTT; cdr3_aa: CASSPTTEAFF; d_call: NA; clone_size: NA; v_call: TRBV7-2; j_call: TRBJ1-1
cdr3_nt: TGTGCCAGCAGTGAAAGGCGGCAGCTAGAGACCCAGTACTTC; cdr3_aa: CASSERRQLETQYF; d_call: NA; clone_size: few; v_call: TRBV25-1; j_call: TRBJ2-5
cdr3_nt: TGTGCCAGCACCTTACGGGGGACTTCTCAAGAGACCCAGTACTTC; cdr3_aa: CASTLRGTSQETQYF; d_call: NA; clone_size: NA; v_call: TRBV7-2; j_call: TRBJ2-5
cdr3_nt: TGCAGCGTTGAGATTAACTATGGCTACACCTTC; cdr3_aa: CSVEINYGYTF; d_call: NA; clone_size: few; v_call: TRBV29-1; j_call: TRBJ1-2
cdr3_nt: TGTGCCAGCAGCGGGGCTAGGGGCGCCCAAAACATTCAGTACTTC; cdr3_aa: CASSGARGAQNIQYF; d_call: NA; clone_size: NA; v_call: TRBV9; j_call: TRBJ2-4
cdr3_nt: TGCGCCAGCAGCCAAGATCGTGTCAGGACCACGGATACGCAGTATTTT; cdr3_aa: CASSQDRVRTTDTQYF; d_call: NA; clone_size: once; v_call: TRBV5-5; j_call: TRBJ2-3
cdr3_nt: TGTGCCTGCGCCTCTGGGGCCAACGTCCTGACTTTC; cdr3_aa: CACASGANVLTF; d_call: NA; clone_size: NA; v_call: TRBV25-1; j_call: TRBJ2-6
cdr3_nt: TGTGCCAGCATGGGGAACAGGGCCACTGAAGCTTTCTTT; cdr3_aa: CASMGNRATEAFF; d_call: NA; clone_size: NA; v_call: TRBV2; j_call: TRBJ1-1
cdr3_nt: TGTGCCAGCAGTACCAACAGGGTCGGGGGAAATCAGCCCCAGCATTTT; cdr3_aa: CASSTNRVGGNQPQHF; d_call: NA; clone_size: NA; v_call: TRBV12-3/TRBV12-4; j_call: TRBJ1-5
cdr3_nt: TGTGCCAGCACTGTGGGGACTGAAGCTTTCTTT; cdr3_aa: CASTVGTEAFF; d_call: NA; clone_size: few; v_call: TRBV2; j_call: TRBJ1-1
cdr3_nt: TGCAGCGTTGACGGAGGGCGGATGACCCAGTACTTC; cdr3_aa: CSVDGGRMTQYF; d_call: NA; clone_size: NA; v_call: TRBV29-1; j_call: TRBJ2-5
cdr3_nt: TGTGCCAGCAGTTGGGGCCCAGATACGCAGTATTTT; cdr3_aa: CASSWGPDTQYF; d_call: NA; clone_size: few; v_call: TRBV12-3/TRBV12-4; j_call: TRBJ2-3
cdr3_nt: TGTGCCAGCAGCTTAAAGGTTAGGAGTTTACTACAGTTCTTC; cdr3_aa: CASSLKVRSLLQFF; d_call: NA; clone_size: NA; v_call: TRBV7-2; j_call: TRBJ2-1
cdr3_nt: TGTGCCAGCAGTCCCGGGACTTGGTTCTACGAGCAGTACTTC; cdr3_aa: CASSPGTWFYEQYF; d_call: NA; clone_size: NA; v_call: TRBV6-2/TRBV6-3; j_call: TRBJ2-7
cdr3_nt: TGTGCCAGCAGTACCCGGCGGGCAGCGGTCATGGAGACCCAGTACTTC; cdr3_aa: CASSTRRAAVMETQYF; d_call: NA; clone_size: NA; v_call: TRBV6-2/TRBV6-3; j_call: TRBJ2-5
cdr3_nt: TGTGCCAGCAGCGTCGCAGGGGGCGGGTATGGCTACACCTTC; cdr3_aa: CASSVAGGGYGYTF; d_call: TRBD1; clone_size: NA; v_call: TRBV7-2; j_call: TRBJ1-2
cdr3_nt: TGCAGCGTTGTTCTCCCGGACAGGGCCGACTCCTACGAGCAGTACTTC; cdr3_aa: CSVVLPDRADSYEQYF; d_call: TRBD1; clone_size: NA; v_call: TRBV29-1; j_call: TRBJ2-7
cdr3_nt: TGTGCCAGCAGCGACAGACTAGGAACCGGGGAGCTGTTTTTT; cdr3_aa: CASSDRLGTGELFF; d_call: NA; clone_size: NA; v_call: TRBV3-1; j_call: TRBJ2-2
cdr3_nt: TGCAGTGCTAGTTTTGAGGGGGTGACTGAAGCTTTCTTT; cdr3_aa: CSASFEGVTEAFF; d_call: NA; clone_size: few; v_call: TRBV20-1; j_call: TRBJ1-1
cdr3_nt: TGTGCCATCATGGACGGCTCTGGAAACACCATATATTTT; cdr3_aa: CAIMDGSGNTIYF; d_call: NA; clone_size: NA; v_call: TRBV10-3; j_call: TRBJ1-3
cdr3_nt: TGCGCCAGCAGCCCCGAAGGGACAGAGGGCAATGAGCAGTTCTTC; cdr3_aa: CASSPEGTEGNEQFF; d_call: TRBD1; clone_size: many; v_call: TRBV4-3; j_call: TRBJ2-1
cdr3_nt: TGCGCCAGCAGCTTGGGCGACAGGGACTATGGCTACACCTTC; cdr3_aa: CASSLGDRDYGYTF; d_call: TRBD1; clone_size: NA; v_call: TRBV5-1; j_call: TRBJ1-2
cdr3_nt: TGTGCCAGCGGCGACAGGGTGGGGACCCAGTACTTC; cdr3_aa: CASGDRVGTQYF; d_call: TRBD1; clone_size: few; v_call: TRBV12-3/TRBV12-4; j_call: TRBJ2-5